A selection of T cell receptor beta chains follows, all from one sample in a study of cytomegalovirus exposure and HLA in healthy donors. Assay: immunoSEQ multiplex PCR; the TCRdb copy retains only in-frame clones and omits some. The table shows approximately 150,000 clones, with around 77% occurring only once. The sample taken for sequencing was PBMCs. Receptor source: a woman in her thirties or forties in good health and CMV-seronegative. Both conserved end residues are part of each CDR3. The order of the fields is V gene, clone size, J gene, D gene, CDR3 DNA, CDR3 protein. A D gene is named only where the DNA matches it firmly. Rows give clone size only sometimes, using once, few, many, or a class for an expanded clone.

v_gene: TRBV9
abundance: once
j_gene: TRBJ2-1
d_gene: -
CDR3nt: TGTGCCAGCAGCGTAGCTGGCGGGGCCCTCTGGAATGAGCAGTTCTTC
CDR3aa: CASSVAGGALWNEQFF

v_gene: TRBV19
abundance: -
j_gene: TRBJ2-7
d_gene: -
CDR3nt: TGTGCCAGTAGTCAAACCAGGGACGAGCAGTACTTC
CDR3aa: CASSQTRDEQYF

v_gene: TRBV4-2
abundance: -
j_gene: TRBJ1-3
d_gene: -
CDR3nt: TGTGCCAGCAGCCAAGATTGGGGGGGATCTGGAAACACCATATATTTT
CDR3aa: CASSQDWGGSGNTIYF

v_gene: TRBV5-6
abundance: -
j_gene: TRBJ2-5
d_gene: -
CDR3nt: TGTGCCAGCAGCTTGTTTACGGAGGAGCAAGAGACCCAGTACTTC
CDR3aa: CASSLFTEEQETQYF

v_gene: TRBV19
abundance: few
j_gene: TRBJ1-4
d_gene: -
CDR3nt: TGTGCCAGTAGTCAAGGGGAGGTAGGGGAAAAACTGTTTTTT
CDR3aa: CASSQGEVGEKLFF

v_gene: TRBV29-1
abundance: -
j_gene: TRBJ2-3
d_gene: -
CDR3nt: TGCAGCGTTGCCCTCGACAGCTACACAGATACGCAGTATTTT
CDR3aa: CSVALDSYTDTQYF

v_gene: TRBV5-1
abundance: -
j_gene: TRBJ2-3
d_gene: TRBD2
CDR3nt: TGCGCCAGCAGCTTGGTAGGCGGGAGCTCTCTGGATACGCAGTATTTT
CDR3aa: CASSLVGGSSLDTQYF

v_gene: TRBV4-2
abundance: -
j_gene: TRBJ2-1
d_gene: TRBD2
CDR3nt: TGTGCCAGCAGCCAAGATTTTGGACTAGCGGGAGGTGGGGCCTACAATGAGCAGTTCTTC
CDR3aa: CASSQDFGLAGGGAYNEQFF

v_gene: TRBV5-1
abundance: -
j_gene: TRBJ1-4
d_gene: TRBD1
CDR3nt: TGCGCCAGCAGCCCCCGGGACAGGGGAGTAACTAATGAAAAACTGTTTTTT
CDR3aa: CASSPRDRGVTNEKLFF

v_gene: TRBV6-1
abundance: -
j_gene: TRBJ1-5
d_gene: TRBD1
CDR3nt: TGTGCCAGCAGTGTGGATGCGGGGACAGGGGATCAGCCCCAGCATTTT
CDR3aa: CASSVDAGTGDQPQHF

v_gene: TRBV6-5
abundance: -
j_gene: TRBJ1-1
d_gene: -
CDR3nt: TGTGCCAGCAGCTCACCTGGAGGGACTGAAGCTTTCTTT
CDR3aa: CASSSPGGTEAFF

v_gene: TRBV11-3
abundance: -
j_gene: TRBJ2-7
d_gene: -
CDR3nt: TGTGCCAGCAGCCCCCCCATAGCAGTCAACGAGCAGTACTTC
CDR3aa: CASSPPIAVNEQYF

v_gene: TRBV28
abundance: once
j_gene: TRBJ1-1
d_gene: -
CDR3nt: TGTGCCAGCAGTTATCAGGGGTTAACTGAAGCTTTCTTT
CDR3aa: CASSYQGLTEAFF

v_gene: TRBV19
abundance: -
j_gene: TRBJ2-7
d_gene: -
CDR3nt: TGTGCCAGTAGTATCCCTGGACATTCCTACGAGCAGTACTTC
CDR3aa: CASSIPGHSYEQYF

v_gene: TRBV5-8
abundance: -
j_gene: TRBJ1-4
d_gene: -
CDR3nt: TGTGCCAGCACCTTTACACGGGGGGTTGAAAAACTGTTTTTT
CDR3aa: CASTFTRGVEKLFF

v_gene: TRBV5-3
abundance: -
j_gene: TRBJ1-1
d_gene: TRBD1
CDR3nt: TGTGCCAGAAGCCAAACAGGGGGAGAGACTGAAGCTTTCTTT
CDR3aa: CARSQTGGETEAFF

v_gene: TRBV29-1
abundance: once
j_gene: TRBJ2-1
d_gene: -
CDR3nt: TGCAGCCCCCAGCCCCAGGGTCGCGATGAGCAGTTCTTC
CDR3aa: CSPQPQGRDEQFF

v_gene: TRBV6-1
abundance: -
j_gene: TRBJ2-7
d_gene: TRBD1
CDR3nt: TGTGCCAGCAGTGATGGACAGGCCGTCTACGAGCAGTACTTC
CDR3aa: CASSDGQAVYEQYF

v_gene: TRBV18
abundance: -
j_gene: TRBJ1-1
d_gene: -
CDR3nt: TGTGCCAGCTCGGGGTCTACCAGGGGTCTTGAAGCTTTCTTT
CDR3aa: CASSGSTRGLEAFF

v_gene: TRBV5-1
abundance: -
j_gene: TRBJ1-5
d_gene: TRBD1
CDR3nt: TGCGCCAGCAGCCTGGGACAGGCGGGCAATCAGCCCCAGCATTTT
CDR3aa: CASSLGQAGNQPQHF

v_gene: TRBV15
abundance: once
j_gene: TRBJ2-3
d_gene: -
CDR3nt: TGTGCCACCAGCCGACGGGACACCGACACAGATACGCAGTATTTT
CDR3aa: CATSRRDTDTDTQYF

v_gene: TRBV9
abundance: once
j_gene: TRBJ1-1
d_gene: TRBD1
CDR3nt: TGTGCCAGCAGCGTAGCTATGGGACAGAAGCAAACTGAAGCTTTCTTT
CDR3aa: CASSVAMGQKQTEAFF

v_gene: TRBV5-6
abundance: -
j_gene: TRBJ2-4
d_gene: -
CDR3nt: TGTGCCAGCAGCGTACAGGGTTCCAAAAACATTCAGTACTTC
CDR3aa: CASSVQGSKNIQYF

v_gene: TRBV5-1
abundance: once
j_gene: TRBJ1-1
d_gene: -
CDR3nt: TGCGCCATCTCAGGGGTTAAGACTGAAGCTTTCTTT
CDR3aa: CAISGVKTEAFF

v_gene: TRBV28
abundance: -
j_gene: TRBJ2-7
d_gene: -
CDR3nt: TGTGCCAGCAGTTTACGGGTTGGGGAGCAGTACTTC
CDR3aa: CASSLRVGEQYF